Following are 13 T cell receptor beta chains from one sample sequenced in a study of T cell responses to AZD1222 COVID-19 vaccine. Sequenced by immunoSEQ multiplex PCR; TCRdb stores in-frame clones only, minus some. Of 100,000 to 150,000 clones in the sample, roughly 90% were seen once. The sample consisted of peripheral blood, taken on day 0 of AZD1222 vaccination. The receptor set was obtained from an adult in good health.

The rearrangement uses TRBV6-1 and TRBJ2-1; 12 nucleotides match TRBD2. There are 14 residues in the CDR3. After removal of 1 base from V and 9 bases from J, the junction contained 1 base not matched to a gene. CDR1 is MNHNS and CDR2 is SASEGT in the germline V gene. In DNA form, the CDR3 reads TGTGCCAGCAGTGAAGGACTAGCGGGGGCTGAGCAGTTCTTC. It specifies CASSEGLAGAEQFF.

The chain couples TRBV2 to TRBJ2-7; a weak D match, TRBD2 (5 bases). Germline lookup yields CDR1 SNHLY and CDR2 FYNNEI. CDR3 length: 14 residues. Between the trimmed V and J ends, which lost 2 bases and 0 bases, there was a span of 8 bases. The CDR3 loop is CASSELGSSYEQYF. The CDR3 nucleotides are TGTGCCAGCAGTGAATTGGGGAGCTCCTACGAGCAGTACTTC.

The CDR3 protein is CASSRRTSGGLYNEQFF. DNA for the CDR3: TGTGCCAGCAGCCGCCGGACTAGCGGGGGCCTATACAATGAGCAGTTCTTC. This chain connects TRBV4-2 to TRBJ2-1, with TRBD2 matching over 13 bases. CDR3 length: 17 amino acids. Germline values: CDR1 LGHNA, CDR2 YNFKEQ. Trimming removed 4 bases from V and 4 bases from J; junction bases left unmatched: 7.

This chain uses TRBV9 with TRBJ2-1; 7 bases line up with TRBD1. The CDR3 has 16 amino acids. Germline CDR1 and CDR2: SGDLS and YYNGEE. Germline trimming cut 2 bases from V and 5 bases from J; bases unmatched to any gene: 10. In DNA, the CDR3 is TGTGCCAGCAGCGTTTACCAGGGGGTCAGGGACAATGAGCAGTTCTTC. Its translation is CASSVYQGVRDNEQFF.

This clone has only a few counts. Other DNA sequences in the sample encode the same CDR3. V is TRBV19 and J is TRBJ1-5; D gene uncertain. The CDR3 sequence is 13 residues long. V was shortened by 3 bases and J by 4 bases, with 7 bases between the two germline ends. Germline V gene lookup returns CDR1 LNHDA and CDR2 SQIVND (reference sequence). CDR3 region: CASSIIGNQPQHF. Written as DNA, the CDR3 is TGTGCCAGTAGTATCATAGGAAATCAGCCCCAGCATTTT.

The J gene is TRBJ1-6, the V gene TRBV3-1 (or the pseudogene TRBV3-2), with D unclear. Germline CDR1 LGHDT, CDR2 YNNKEL (reference sequence). This CDR3 is built from 12 residues. Trimming left V 6 bases short and J 7 bases short, with 7 bases between. CDR3: CASRRPNSPLHF. In DNA form, the CDR3 reads TGTGCCAGCAGGCGGCCCAATTCACCCCTCCACTTT.

The chain has TRBV5-4 and TRBJ1-2, with TRBD1 as a possible D gene (6 bases). Between the trimmed V and J ends, which lost 0 bases and 8 bases, there was a span of 17 bases. CDR3 length: 15 residues. CDR1 is SGHNT, CDR2 YYREEE, per germline (reference sequence). The CDR3 sequence: CASSLGGGGQGGYTF. The DNA for the CDR3 is TGTGCCAGCAGCTTGGGTGGTGGGGGGCAGGGCGGCTACACCTTC. The whole variable domain, remainder taken from reference TRBV5-4 and TRBJ1-2, is ETGVTQSPTHLIKTRGQQVTLRCSSQSGHNTVSWYQQALGQGPQFIFQYYREEENGRGNFPPRFSGLQFPNYSSELNVNALELDDSALYLCASSLGGGGQGGYTFGSGTRLTVV.

The gene calls are TRBV19 and TRBJ1-2; TRBD1 matches 8 bases. Germline V CDR1 and CDR2: LNHDA, SQIVND (reference sequence). The ends lost 6 bases at V and 7 bases at J; junction bases unmatched: 10. CDR3 length: 14 residues. The CDR3 DNA follows: TGTGCCAGTAGGCGTCAGGGGGCATTGGGTGGCTACACCTTC. Residues: CASRRQGALGGYTF.

The gene calls are TRBV9 and TRBJ1-1; D is uncertain. The germline CDR1 and CDR2 sequences are SGDLS and YYNGEE. The CDR3 has 15 amino acids. Trimming stripped 0 bases from V and 2 bases from J, with 11 bases between. The DNA for the CDR3 is TGTGCCAGCAGCGTAGGTGTGGCCCTCAACACTGAAGCTTTCTTT. It yields the protein CASSVGVALNTEAFF.

The chain combines TRBV12-3 or TRBV12-4 with TRBJ2-7; 8 bases align to TRBD1. V lost 6 bases, J lost 4 bases, and 2 bases stayed unmatched. The CDR3 spans 12 residues. In nucleotides, the CDR3 is TGTGCCAGCAGACGGACAGGGTACGAGCAGTACTTC. It encodes CASRRTGYEQYF.

V gene TRBV7-6 combines with J gene TRBJ2-5, with TRBD2 matching 10 bases. The CDR3 has 15 residues. CDR1 is SGHVS and CDR2 is FNYEAQ in the germline V gene. Trimming removed 6 bases from V and 3 bases from J; junction bases left unmatched: 7. The DNA of the CDR3 is TGTGCCAGCAGACATCCCGGGACTAGCGAAGAGACCCAGTACTTC. Protein product: CASRHPGTSEETQYF. Full variable domain (outside the CDR3, taken from reference TRBV7-6 and TRBJ2-5): GAGVSQSPRYKVTKRGQDVALRCDPISGHVSLYWYRQALGQGPEFLTYFNYEAQQDKSGLPNDRFSAERPEGSISTLTIQRTEQRDSAMYRCASRHPGTSEETQYFGPGTRLLVL.

The chain uses TRBV19 and TRBJ1-4; unclear D gene. Germline-derived CDR1 and CDR2 are LNHDA and SQIVND (reference sequence). This CDR3 is 16 amino acids long. With 4 bases removed from V and 1 base from J, the gap between germline ends came to 13 bases. The CDR3 DNA reads TGTGCCAGTAGTAAACATCGTATCGGAACTAATGAAAAACTGTTTTTT. Residues: CASSKHRIGTNEKLFF.

V usage is TRBV25-1 and J usage is TRBJ2-7, with D possibly TRBD1 on 6 matching bases. Germline assignment: CDR1 MGHDK and CDR2 SYGVNS. The CDR3 contains 15 residues. V was pared by 1 base and J by 6 bases, with 16 bases between. CDR3: CASSELGTNWGEQYF. In nucleotides, the CDR3 is TGTGCCAGCAGTGAATTGGGGACAAACTGGGGCGAGCAGTACTTC.